This TCR beta chain appears in the sequencing data of a study of T cell changes during pregnancy in multiple sclerosis (dated by TCRdb to between 2018 and 2021). At the level of the whole study: Changes in the T cell repertoire over the course of pregnancy were examined in this study in women with multiple sclerosis.

To prepare the library, the immunoSEQ multiplex PCR assay was applied. This is the immuneACCESS table as TCRdb keeps it, with only in-frame sequences that have V and J called. A part of the clones is gone; compared with another copy, unresolved V genes explain less than half, and the rest is unexplained. Within this sample are some 60,000 clones, with roughly nine tenths of them counted one time only. The top ten clonotypes cover around 3% of the sample. V is cut back by 4 bases and J by 4 bases, with 3 bases in the junction unmatched. CDR1 and CDR2 are drawn from the germline V gene: LGHNA, YSLEER. Inclusive of the bounding cysteine and phenylalanine, the CDR3 is 15 residues long. Only the CDR3 DNA is retained, 45 bases long and in frame from the first base. In regard to this clone: What this receptor recognizes is not known. Qualities for individual bases were not recorded, and no much larger clone is one base off.

The sequencing here drew on peripheral blood, taken in the third trimester of pregnancy. The rearrangement joined TRBV4-3 to TRBJ2-1; TRBD2 lines up with 11 middle nucleotides. The clonotype originates from a female donor in good health, enrolled as a control in a pregnancy study. CDR3 loop: CASSPLAGGYNEQFF. DNA sequence: TGCGCCAGCAGCCCCCTAGCGGGGGGTTACAATGAGCAGTTCTTC.